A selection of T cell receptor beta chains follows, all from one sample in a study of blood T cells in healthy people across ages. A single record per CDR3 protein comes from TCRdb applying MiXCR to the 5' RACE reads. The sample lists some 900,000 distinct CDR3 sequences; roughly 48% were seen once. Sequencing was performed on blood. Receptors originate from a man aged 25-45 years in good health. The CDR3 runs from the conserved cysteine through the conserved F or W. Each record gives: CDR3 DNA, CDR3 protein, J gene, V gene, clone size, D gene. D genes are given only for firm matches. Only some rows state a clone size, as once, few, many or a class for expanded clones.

CDR3nt: TGCGCCAGCAGCCCCCGGACGGACCTTACCGTATCAAGACAGGGCCTAGCCAAAAACATTCAGTACTTC
CDR3aa: CASSPRTDLTVSRQGLAKNIQYF
j_gene: TRBJ2-4
v_gene: TRBV5-1
abundance: -
d_gene: TRBD1

CDR3nt: TGCGCCAGCAGCGTATCAGGGGGCGAGGGGAACACCATATATTTT
CDR3aa: CASSVSGGEGNTIYF
j_gene: TRBJ1-3
v_gene: TRBV5-1
abundance: -
d_gene: TRBD1

CDR3nt: TGCGCCAGCAGCTTCACCGGCTCGAGCTCCTACGAGCAGTACTTC
CDR3aa: CASSFTGSSSYEQYF
j_gene: TRBJ2-7
v_gene: TRBV5-1
abundance: -
d_gene: -

CDR3nt: TGTGCCAGCAAGCACAGGGTTGGGCCTCTATCTTATGGCTACACCTTC
CDR3aa: CASKHRVGPLSYGYTF
j_gene: TRBJ1-2
v_gene: TRBV28
abundance: -
d_gene: -

CDR3nt: TGTGCCAGCAGCTTAGCCCACACAGGGGGCTACGAGCAGTACTTC
CDR3aa: CASSLAHTGGYEQYF
j_gene: TRBJ2-7
v_gene: TRBV7-9
abundance: -
d_gene: TRBD1

CDR3nt: TGTGCCAGCAGCCAAGATGATGTGGGGTGGACTGAAGCTTTCTTT
CDR3aa: CASSQDDVGWTEAFF
j_gene: TRBJ1-1
v_gene: TRBV4-2
abundance: -
d_gene: -

CDR3nt: TGTGCCAGCAGCCTGAGGACTCTCCAAGAGACCCAGTACTTC
CDR3aa: CASSLRTLQETQYF
j_gene: TRBJ2-5
v_gene: TRBV3-1
abundance: many
d_gene: -

CDR3nt: TGTGCCAGCTCCTTACTCGCGGGGAGGGGAGCGGATAATGAAAAACTGTTTTTT
CDR3aa: CASSLLAGRGADNEKLFF
j_gene: TRBJ1-4
v_gene: TRBV12-3/TRBV12-4
abundance: few
d_gene: -

CDR3nt: TGTGCCAGCAGTGCGAGCTGCGAGCAGTACTTC
CDR3aa: CASSASCEQYF
j_gene: TRBJ2-7
v_gene: TRBV6-2/TRBV6-3
abundance: -
d_gene: -

CDR3nt: TGCAGCGTTGCGGACAGCTACAGTGAGCAGTTCTTC
CDR3aa: CSVADSYSEQFF
j_gene: TRBJ2-1
v_gene: TRBV29-1
abundance: -
d_gene: -

CDR3nt: TGTGCCAGCAGCCAAACTGAGGGGCTGGTAGATACGCAGTATTTT
CDR3aa: CASSQTEGLVDTQYF
j_gene: TRBJ2-3
v_gene: TRBV14
abundance: -
d_gene: -

CDR3nt: TGTGCCAGCAGTGACAGGGGCCCGCGCACAGATACGCAGTATTTT
CDR3aa: CASSDRGPRTDTQYF
j_gene: TRBJ2-3
v_gene: TRBV6-5
abundance: few
d_gene: TRBD1

CDR3nt: TGCAGTGCTAGTGTCAGGGCCTACAATGAGCAGTTCTTC
CDR3aa: CSASVRAYNEQFF
j_gene: TRBJ2-1
v_gene: TRBV20-1
abundance: -
d_gene: -

CDR3nt: TGTGCCAGCAGCGACGACCAAAACATTCAGTACTTC
CDR3aa: CASSDDQNIQYF
j_gene: TRBJ2-4
v_gene: TRBV7-9
abundance: -
d_gene: -

CDR3nt: TGTGCCAGCAGTCCCGGTTCCGGACGCTACGAGCAGTACTTC
CDR3aa: CASSPGSGRYEQYF
j_gene: TRBJ2-7
v_gene: TRBV12-3/TRBV12-4
abundance: -
d_gene: -

CDR3nt: TGTGCCAGCAGAACCAGTGACAGGGCAATCGTCTACGAGCAGTACTTC
CDR3aa: CASRTSDRAIVYEQYF
j_gene: TRBJ2-7
v_gene: TRBV28
abundance: -
d_gene: TRBD1

CDR3nt: TGTGCCAGCAGCCTAGAGCGGGGGGATGGCGATGAGCAGTTCTTC
CDR3aa: CASSLERGDGDEQFF
j_gene: TRBJ2-1
v_gene: TRBV4-2
abundance: few
d_gene: TRBD2

CDR3nt: TGTGCCAGCAGCTCCAGGGACAGGCCCTATGGCTACACCTTC
CDR3aa: CASSSRDRPYGYTF
j_gene: TRBJ1-2
v_gene: TRBV11-2
abundance: -
d_gene: TRBD1

CDR3nt: TGTGCCAGCAGCCCTCTCCGGGACAGGGGGCCTACCGGGGAGCTGTTTTTT
CDR3aa: CASSPLRDRGPTGELFF
j_gene: TRBJ2-2
v_gene: TRBV7-9
abundance: -
d_gene: TRBD1

CDR3nt: TGTGCCAGCAGCCGCGGACAGACTTGGACTGAAGCTTTCTTT
CDR3aa: CASSRGQTWTEAFF
j_gene: TRBJ1-1
v_gene: TRBV11-3
abundance: many
d_gene: -

CDR3nt: TGTGCCAGCAGCGCCCGGCTAGCGGGGGGTACCACAGATACGCAGTATTTT
CDR3aa: CASSARLAGGTTDTQYF
j_gene: TRBJ2-3
v_gene: TRBV9
abundance: once
d_gene: TRBD2

CDR3nt: TGTGCCAGCAGCCTAAACGTGGGGGAACGCGGCTACACCTTC
CDR3aa: CASSLNVGERGYTF
j_gene: TRBJ1-2
v_gene: TRBV27
abundance: -
d_gene: -

CDR3nt: TGCGCCAGCAGCCCCCTCACTGAACCTGGGGCCTACGAGCAGTACTTC
CDR3aa: CASSPLTEPGAYEQYF
j_gene: TRBJ2-7
v_gene: TRBV5-1
abundance: few
d_gene: -

CDR3nt: TGTGCCAGCAGTTCCGGGGGGCCGTACAATGAGCAGTTCTTC
CDR3aa: CASSSGGPYNEQFF
j_gene: TRBJ2-1
v_gene: TRBV27
abundance: many
d_gene: -

CDR3nt: TGCGCCAGCAGCCAAGGGGCAGGGGGACGAGATACGCAGTATTTT
CDR3aa: CASSQGAGGRDTQYF
j_gene: TRBJ2-3
v_gene: TRBV4-1
abundance: few
d_gene: TRBD1

CDR3nt: TGTGCCAGCAGTGTGGGCTCTAACTATGGCTACACCTTC
CDR3aa: CASSVGSNYGYTF
j_gene: TRBJ1-2
v_gene: TRBV12-3/TRBV12-4
abundance: few
d_gene: -

CDR3nt: TGTGCCAGCAGCCCCAGGCGATCATACGAGCAGTACTTC
CDR3aa: CASSPRRSYEQYF
j_gene: TRBJ2-7
v_gene: TRBV11-1
abundance: -
d_gene: -

CDR3nt: TGTGCCAGCAGCCAAGGTACGGGACTGTACCAAGAGACCCAGTACTTC
CDR3aa: CASSQGTGLYQETQYF
j_gene: TRBJ2-5
v_gene: TRBV3-1
abundance: -
d_gene: -

CDR3nt: TGTGCCAGCAGCTCATTTCTGGGGGTAGCCAAAAACATTCAGTACTTC
CDR3aa: CASSSFLGVAKNIQYF
j_gene: TRBJ2-4
v_gene: TRBV7-9
abundance: many
d_gene: -

CDR3nt: TGTGCCAGCAGCCAAGATAAGGGGCAAGTCTACGAGCAGTACTTC
CDR3aa: CASSQDKGQVYEQYF
j_gene: TRBJ2-7
v_gene: TRBV4-2
abundance: -
d_gene: -

CDR3nt: TGCAGTGCTAGCAGTGTACGGGGACCGCTCCAAGAGACCCAGTACTTC
CDR3aa: CSASSVRGPLQETQYF
j_gene: TRBJ2-5
v_gene: TRBV20-1
abundance: few
d_gene: -

CDR3nt: TGTGCCAGCCTCCGTGACAGGGGTAACTACGAGCAGTACTTC
CDR3aa: CASLRDRGNYEQYF
j_gene: TRBJ2-7
v_gene: TRBV2
abundance: -
d_gene: TRBD1

CDR3nt: TGTGCCAGCAGTTCTACCTGGGCAGTTCAAAGCACAGATACGCAGTATTTT
CDR3aa: CASSSTWAVQSTDTQYF
j_gene: TRBJ2-3
v_gene: TRBV6-2/TRBV6-3
abundance: -
d_gene: -